A selection of T cell receptor beta chains follows, all from one sample in a study of PD-1 blockade in classical Hodgkin lymphoma. Clones were read by immunoSEQ multiplex PCR, and TCRdb kept only the in-frame ones, dropping some. The profile shows approximately 51,000 clones, just under 75% of them singletons. The source material was peripheral blood mononuclear cells (PBMCs), sampled before the second cycle of nivolumab. The receptors derive from a human donor with classical Hodgkin lymphoma. Both conserved end residues are part of each CDR3. A D gene is named only where the DNA matches it firmly. Clone size appears in some rows only: once, few, many, or a class for an expanded clone.

V,size,J,D,DNA,CDR3
TRBV6-6,.,TRBJ2-7,.,TGTGCCAGTCAGGGTAAGGGCTCCTACGAGCAGTACTTC,CASQGKGSYEQYF
TRBV7-2,.,TRBJ2-7,.,TGTGCCAGCAGCTGGAGCAGTAACTACGAGCAGTACTTC,CASSWSSNYEQYF
TRBV30,.,TRBJ2-1,.,TGTGCCTGGATCCGGGACTCGGGCTACAATGAGCAGTTCTTC,CAWIRDSGYNEQFF
TRBV6-5,.,TRBJ2-7,TRBD1,TGTGCCAGCAGTCCCACAGGGGGCTCCTACGAGCAGTACTTC,CASSPTGGSYEQYF
TRBV30,many,TRBJ1-1,TRBD1,TGTGCCTGGTCTTGGACAGGGAGTATGGCGAACACTGAAGCTTTCTTT,CAWSWTGSMANTEAFF
TRBV30,.,TRBJ1-6,.,TGTGCCTGGAGCAAGGGAGTTGGAAATTCACCCCTCCACTTT,CAWSKGVGNSPLHF
TRBV7-2,.,TRBJ2-7,.,TGTGCCAGCAGCCGTCGGCCCCTCTACGAGCAGTACTTC,CASSRRPLYEQYF
TRBV7-9,.,TRBJ2-7,.,TGTGCCAGCAGCTTAGGTGATATAGGGAAAGCCTCCTACGAGCAGTACTTC,CASSLGDIGKASYEQYF
TRBV20-1,.,TRBJ1-1,.,TGCAGTGCTAGGACGGACTATGAAGCTTTCTTT,CSARTDYEAFF
TRBV7-9,.,TRBJ1-4,.,TGTGCCAGCAGCCCCAGGTTATCAACTAATGAAAAACTGTTTTTT,CASSPRLSTNEKLFF
TRBV6-6,.,TRBJ2-2,.,TGTGCGATCGGGGGGGACAGGCCGTCTAACACCGGGGAGCTGTTTTTT,CAIGGDRPSNTGELFF
TRBV7-2,few,TRBJ2-7,TRBD1,TGTGCCAGCAGCATCCGGGACAGGGGGTTCTACGAGCAGTACTTC,CASSIRDRGFYEQYF
TRBV7-3,few,TRBJ2-7,TRBD2,TGTGCCAGCAGCTCGGGACTAGCGGGAGAGAAGCAGTACTTC,CASSSGLAGEKQYF
TRBV6-5,.,TRBJ2-1,.,TGTGCCAGCAGTCGTGGCAACAATGAGCAGTTCTTC,CASSRGNNEQFF
TRBV27,.,TRBJ2-4,.,TGTGCCAGCAGTTTATCGGGGGCAGGGCGGGAAAACTTAGCCAAAAACATTCAGTACTTC,CASSLSGAGRENLAKNIQYF
TRBV6-5,.,TRBJ2-1,.,TGTGCCAGCAGTTACTCGAGGGGTGAGCAGTTCTTC,CASSYSRGEQFF
TRBV29-1,.,TRBJ2-1,TRBD1,TGCAGCTATTACCGACAGGGAAGGAATGAGCAGTTCTTC,CSYYRQGRNEQFF
TRBV7-2,.,TRBJ1-5,TRBD1,TGTGCCAGCAGCTTATCCACAGGGGGCCATCAGCCCCAGCATTTT,CASSLSTGGHQPQHF
TRBV5-1,.,TRBJ2-1,TRBD2,TGCGCCAGCAGCTTTAGGACTAGCGGGAGTAACGGTGAGCAGTTCTTC,CASSFRTSGSNGEQFF
TRBV7-9,once,TRBJ2-1,TRBD2,TGTGCCAGCAGCCCGGGACTAGCGGAAAATGAGCAGTTCTTC,CASSPGLAENEQFF
TRBV28,.,TRBJ1-3,.,TGTGCCAGCAGCCACAAAAACACCATATATTTT,CASSHKNTIYF
TRBV29-1,once,TRBJ2-5,.,TGCAGCGTTCTTCGGGGGGAGACCCAGTACTTC,CSVLRGETQYF
TRBV5-8,few,TRBJ2-3,TRBD2,TGTGCCAGCAGCCCTCGGACTAGCGGATTCACAGATACGCAGTATTTT,CASSPRTSGFTDTQYF
TRBV11-3,.,TRBJ2-3,.,TGTGCCAGCAGCTACTGGTACAGGGTTCCAAACACAGATACGCAGTATTTT,CASSYWYRVPNTDTQYF
TRBV6-1,.,TRBJ1-1,TRBD1,TGTGCCAGCAGTGGGGACAGCTTGAACACTGAAGCTTTCTTT,CASSGDSLNTEAFF
TRBV6-1,.,TRBJ1-1,.,TGTGCCAGCAGGCTGGGGTCAGGGCTCTCTGAAGCTTTCTTT,CASRLGSGLSEAFF
TRBV18,.,TRBJ2-5,.,TGTGCCAGCTCACCACCAGGGGAGACCCAGTACTTC,CASSPPGETQYF
TRBV6-6,.,TRBJ2-7,TRBD1,TGTGCCAGCAGTTACTCGACAGGGGGATCCTACGAGCAGTACTTC,CASSYSTGGSYEQYF
TRBV5-1,.,TRBJ2-3,.,TGCGCCAGCAGCTTCCGACAGCCTAGCACAGATACGCAGTATTTT,CASSFRQPSTDTQYF
TRBV23-1,.,TRBJ1-4,.,TGCGCCTTCTTAGGCAGGGGCCTCAATGAAAAACTGTTTTTT,CAFLGRGLNEKLFF
TRBV14,few,TRBJ2-7,TRBD2,TGTGCCAGCAAGCTTAGCGGGACCCCCTACGAGCAGTACTTC,CASKLSGTPYEQYF
TRBV29-1,few,TRBJ2-1,.,TGCAGCGTTGATTTCGGGATCTCCTACAATGAGCAGTTCTTC,CSVDFGISYNEQFF
TRBV5-5,.,TRBJ1-3,.,TGTGCCAGCAGCTTGGCAGTCGGCTCTGGAAACACCATATATTTT,CASSLAVGSGNTIYF
TRBV2,.,TRBJ1-5,.,TGTGCCAGCAGTGGGGAGAGTCAGCCCCAGCATTTT,CASSGESQPQHF
TRBV7-2,.,TRBJ1-1,.,TGTGCCAGCAGCCCCGGGTTGGGCACTGAAGCTTTCTTT,CASSPGLGTEAFF
TRBV9,few,TRBJ2-7,.,TGTGCCAGCAGCCGGGACTTGCGAGAGCAGTACTTC,CASSRDLREQYF
TRBV30,few,TRBJ1-1,TRBD1,TGTGCCTGGTGGACAGGCATGAACACTGAAGCTTTCTTT,CAWWTGMNTEAFF
TRBV7-9,.,TRBJ1-2,.,TGTGCCAGCAGCAAAGGGGACACTACGATCAATGGCTACACCTTC,CASSKGDTTINGYTF
TRBV10-3,.,TRBJ2-2,TRBD1,TGTGCCATCAAACAACGACAGGGCCTCGGAACCGGGGAGCTGTTTTTT,CAIKQRQGLGTGELFF
TRBV19,.,TRBJ1-1,.,TGTGCCAGTAGTGGGCGCCCGGACAGACTGAACACTGAAGCTTTCTTT,CASSGRPDRLNTEAFF
TRBV7-9,.,TRBJ2-7,.,TGTGCCAGCAGCTTAGAATATGGGGAGCGACCTTACGAGCAGTACTTC,CASSLEYGERPYEQYF
TRBV6-6,.,TRBJ1-2,.,TGTGCCAGCAGTGTCATGTATGGCTACACCTTC,CASSVMYGYTF
TRBV9,.,TRBJ2-3,TRBD2,TGTGCCAGCAGCGTAGGGACTAGGGTTTTCACAGATACGCAGTATTTT,CASSVGTRVFTDTQYF
TRBV19,.,TRBJ2-5,.,TGTGCCAGTAGTATTGGGGGAACCGTGGACCGAGAGACCCAGTACTTC,CASSIGGTVDRETQYF
TRBV11-2,few,TRBJ2-3,TRBD2,TGTGCCAGCAGCCCTTGGACTAGCGGCACAGATACGCAGTATTTT,CASSPWTSGTDTQYF
TRBV29-1,.,TRBJ1-1,.,TGCAGCGTTCACAGGTTGAACACTGAAGCTTTCTTT,CSVHRLNTEAFF
TRBV6-6,.,TRBJ1-1,.,TGTGCCAGCACGGGAGGAATGAACACTGAAGCTTTCTTT,CASTGGMNTEAFF
TRBV6-5,once,TRBJ2-7,.,TGTGCCAGCAGTTCGACAGAGCAGTACTTC,CASSSTEQYF
TRBV19,.,TRBJ2-7,.,TGTGCCAGTAGTACCAAACCGGGGCAGGGTTTCTACGAGCAGTACTTC,CASSTKPGQGFYEQYF
TRBV6-1,.,TRBJ1-1,.,TGTGCCAGCAGTTCCCGGACGGGAGAAGCTTTCTTT,CASSSRTGEAFF
TRBV19,few,TRBJ2-1,TRBD2,TGTGCCAGTAGGGTGCGGGAGGGCCTGGGTGAGCAGTTCTTC,CASRVREGLGEQFF
TRBV5-1,.,TRBJ2-1,TRBD2,TGCGCCAGCAGCTTGCGACTAGCGGGAGACGGCTACAATGAGCAGTTCTTC,CASSLRLAGDGYNEQFF
TRBV6-6,.,TRBJ2-1,TRBD2,TGTGCCAGCAGTTTCGGACTAGCGGACAATGAGCAGTTCTTC,CASSFGLADNEQFF